These 30 T cell receptor beta chains were sequenced from one sample in a study of tumor-infiltrating lymphocytes in primary liver carcinoma (dated by TCRdb to the late 2010s). Sequencing used an Illumina HiSeq 2500. TCRbeta-specific cDNA was reverse-transcribed from approximately 0.5 ug total RNA using a constant-region primer and ProtoScript II reverse transcriptase. Construction of the TCRbeta libraries relied on three nested rounds of multiplex PCR, following a slightly modified ARM-PCR procedure. The first two PCR rounds used multiplex TRBV1-TRBV30 forward primers with a Cbeta reverse primer, each for 10 cycles. TCRdb reprocessed the public reads (quality trimming at Q25 with fastp, clone calling with MiXCR) and kept in-frame beta chains. Rows with a matching CDR3 protein are joined into one entry that keeps the most common DNA and genes. For this sample the table gives some 180,000 distinct CDR3 sequences, of which just under 85% were detected only once. Around a sixth of the sample lies in the top ten.

Total RNA and DNA were co-extracted from around 20-30 mg of bulk tissue with the AllPrep DNA/RNA mini kit, without cell sorting. The sample consisted of tumor tissue from primary liver carcinoma. All receptors come from a man aged 35 to 55 with primary liver carcinoma and hepatitis B virus infection.

The V call is TRBV11-3, the J call TRBJ2-1, with unresolved D. V lost 10 bases and J 9 bases, leaving 19 bases between the germline ends. The CDR3 totals 13 residues. Germline V gives CDR1 SGHNT, CDR2 YENEEA. CDR3 in DNA: TGTGCCACCACCTTCGCGCCTTCGCTTGAGCAGTTCTTC. Protein sequence: CATTFAPSLEQFF.

The chain links TRBV12-3 or TRBV12-4 to TRBJ1-3; 8 nucleotides agree with TRBD1. V was clipped by 6 bases and J by 13 bases; unmatched bases: 14. This CDR3 region has 14 residues. The CDR3 DNA sequence: TGTGCCAGCAGATCGACAGGGGACGGTATCACGATATATTTT. Translated, it gives CASRSTGDGITIYF.

This clonotype showed up just once. V usage is TRBV5-5 and J usage is TRBJ2-7; no firm D call. Trimming removed 4 bases from V and 0 bases from J, with 14 bases in between. Germline V CDR1 and CDR2: SGHKS, YYEKEE (reference sequence). The CDR3 has 15 residues. CDR3: CASSPLLASSYEQYF. Here the CDR3 DNA reads TGTGCCAGCAGCCCCCTCCTGGCTAGCTCCTACGAGCAGTACTTC. Looking up the rest from reference TRBV5-5 and TRBJ2-7 gives the full variable domain: DAGVTQSPTHLIKTRGQQVTLRCSPISGHKSVSWYQQVLGQGPQFIFQYYEKEERGRGNFPDRFSARQFPNYSSELNVNALLLGDSALYLCASSPLLASSYEQYFGPGTRLTVT.

As regards this clonotype: This is likely a read error, given that the CDR3 carries no conserved phenylalanine or tryptophan at its end. The limits of the CDR3 on the DNA are not certain, so only TCRdb's listed CDR3 is given. The rearrangement links TRBV6-1 to TRBJ2-6; the table calls TRBD1, which could not be checked here. Germline lookup yields CDR1 MNHNS and CDR2 SASEGT. The CDR3 sequence runs 18 residues, both termini included. The CDR3 is CASSGYRGPTSGANVLSL.

The table lists this clonotype with many counts. The rearrangement joins TRBV5-1 to TRBJ1-4, with a weak D call TRBD1 (5 bases). The CDR3 consists of 16 residues. V was pared by 4 bases and J by 0 bases, with 13 bases between. Germline V gene lookup returns CDR1 SGHRS and CDR2 YFSETQ. CDR3 coding DNA: TGCGCCAGCAGCGAAGGACAACATGCAACTAATGAAAAACTGTTTTTT. Its protein is CASSEGQHATNEKLFF.

The count of this clonotype is one. The chain is built from TRBV29-1 and TRBJ2-6; 7 bases agree with TRBD2. Trimming cost V 4 bases and J 4 bases; bases outside gene matches: 16. This CDR3 region has 18 residues. CDR1 is SQVTM, CDR2 ANQGSEA, per germline. CDR3 region: CSVGGTNGSLSGANVLTF. CDR3 nucleotide sequence: TGCAGCGTTGGAGGGACTAACGGGAGCCTTTCAGGGGCCAACGTCCTGACTTTC. The variable domain in full, completed from reference TRBV29-1 and TRBJ2-6, reads SAVISQKPSRDICQRGTSLTIQCQVDSQVTMMFWYRQQPGQSLTLIATANQGSEATYESGFVIDKFPISRPNLTFSTLTVSNMSPEDSSIYLCSVGGTNGSLSGANVLTFGAGSRLTVL.

Of note for this clonotype: This could be a read error, since a much larger clone is one nucleotide away. CDR3 protein: CASSLARSENSPLHF. The CDR3 DNA follows: TGTGCCAGCAGCTTGGCCCGGAGTGAGAATTCACCCCTCCACTTT. V and J are TRBV5-4 and TRBJ1-6, with D unresolved. The V and J ends lost 0 bases and 7 bases respectively, with 11 bases between them. The length of the CDR3 is 15 residues. The germline V gene encodes CDR1 SGHNT and CDR2 YYREEE (reference sequence). Together with reference TRBV5-4 and TRBJ1-6, the CDR3 gives the full variable domain: ETGVTQSPTHLIKTRGQQVTLRCSSQSGHNTVSWYQQALGQGPQFIFQYYREEENGRGNFPPRFSGLQFPNYSSELNVNALELDDSALYLCASSLARSENSPLHFGNGTRLTVT.

Details on this clonotype: A junction end diverges from the germline sequence, so it may reflect a read error. This chain uses TRBV6-6 with TRBJ2-5; 9 nucleotides align to TRBD1. In germline, CDR1 is MNHNY, CDR2 SVGAGI (reference sequence). The CDR3 loop spans 19 amino acids. Here the CDR3 DNA reads TGTGCCAGCAGCAGGTCACCGGGACAGGGACATGTTTGGCAAGAGACCGAGTACTTC. Protein sequence: CASSRSPGQGHVWQETEYF.

A note on this clonotype: Compared with germline, one end of the junction differs, possibly owing to a read error. This rearrangement joins TRBV11-1 to TRBJ2-7; 7 bases are shared with TRBD1. Germline V gives CDR1 SGHAT, CDR2 FQDESV (reference sequence). The CDR3 sequence is 13 residues long. The CDR3 region is CGSRGKRSYEQDF. The CDR3 nucleotides are TGTGGGAGCAGGGGGAAGCGATCCTACGAGCAGGACTTC.

This clonotype came up many times. The chain uses TRBV12-3 or TRBV12-4 and TRBJ1-3, with D possibly being TRBD1 (5 bases). Between the trimmed V and J ends, which lost 3 bases and 4 bases, there was a span of 13 bases. The CDR3 runs to 15 residues. The chain's CDR3 is CASSFGAATGNTIYF. For the CDR3, the DNA is TGTGCCAGCAGTTTTGGGGCAGCAACAGGAAACACCATATATTTT.

With regard to this clonotype: One base away lies a much larger clone, so this may be a sequencing read error. J is TRBJ1-1 and V is TRBV30; D may be TRBD1 (5 bases). The germline gives CDR1 GTSNPN, CDR2 SVGIG (reference sequence). CDR3 length equals 13 residues. The CDR3: CALSVGVGTEAFF. The DNA for the CDR3 is TGTGCCTTGAGTGTAGGGGTCGGAACTGAAGCTTTCTTT.

On this clonotype: The junction departs from the called germline gene at one end, perhaps through a read error. The chain employs TRBV4-2 and TRBJ2-3, with 8 bases that match TRBD2. In germline, CDR1 is LGHNA, CDR2 YNFKEQ. The CDR3 is made up of 16 amino acids. CDR3 sequence reads: CASNQDLGTRGGTQYF. The CDR3 DNA is TGTGCCAGCAACCAAGATTTAGGGACTAGGGGCGGTACGCAGTATTTT.

For this clonotype: Given the absence of the conserved phenylalanine or tryptophan at the CDR3 end, a read error is likely. The DNA is omitted, as the CDR3 cannot be located on it reliably, and the CDR3 follows TCRdb's listing. The chain employs TRBV4-3 and TRBJ2-3; the D call of TRBD2 is as the table states it, not checked on the DNA. Germline assignment: CDR1 LGHNA and CDR2 YSLEER. The CDR3 comprises 15 residues, both ends counted. The CDR3: CASNQDLGAGDTRYL.

Comment on this clonotype: At one end the junction does not follow the germline gene, possibly because of a read error. The gene calls are TRBV4-2 and TRBJ2-1; D gene unclear. Germline CDR1 and CDR2: LGHNA and YNFKEQ. The CDR3 consists of 16 residues. The CDR3 DNA reads as TGTGCCAGCAGCCAACTTAGCAGGCTCCCCTACGATGAGCAGTTCTTC. It specifies CASSQLSRLPYDEQFF.

The chain links TRBV29-1 to TRBJ2-3; D is tentatively TRBD1 or TRBD2 (5 bases each). There are 14 residues in the CDR3. V lost 7 bases and J 7 bases, leaving 21 bases between the germline ends. Germline CDR1 SQVTM, CDR2 ANQGSEA. In nucleotides, the CDR3 is TGCAGCGATACCGGGACGGCCCAAAGAAATACGCAGTATTTT. Translated, it gives CSDTGTAQRNTQYF.

This clonotype was seen a handful of times. V gene TRBV2 combines with J gene TRBJ2-2; D is perhaps TRBD2 (5 bases). The CDR3 totals 16 residues. Trimming took 1 base from V and 0 from J, leaving 9 bases between them. Germline V CDR1 and CDR2: SNHLY, FYNNEI. CDR3 residues: CASSEVELANTGELFF. CDR3 DNA sequence: TGTGCCAGCAGTGAAGTGGAACTAGCGAACACCGGGGAGCTGTTTTTT.

This clonotype was seen ten or more times. The V and J genes are TRBV14 and TRBJ2-7; a possible D gene is TRBD1 (6 bases). CDR3 size: 13 residues. Germline assignment: CDR1 SGHDN and CDR2 FVKESK. V was pared by 4 bases and J by 7 bases, with 14 bases between. The CDR3 DNA sequence: TGTGCCAGCAGCCGGCAGGGGATGGGTGAGCAGTACTTC. As protein: CASSRQGMGEQYF.

The count of this clonotype is one. The junction departs from germline at one end; a sequencing error may be responsible. The chain has TRBV28 and TRBJ2-7; the D gene could be TRBD1 or TRBD2 (5 bases each). The CDR3 contains 13 residues. Germline assignment: CDR1 MDHEN and CDR2 SYDVKM. CDR3 sequence: CACRGDRACEQYF. In nucleotides, the CDR3 is TGTGCCTGCAGAGGGGACCGCGCCTGCGAGCAGTACTTC.

Details on this clonotype: At one of its ends the junction is not consistent with the germline gene, which may arise from a read error. The chain carries TRBV6-6 and TRBJ1-1; D may be TRBD1 (6 bases). The CDR3 length is 13 residues. Looked up from germline, CDR1 is MNHNY and CDR2 is SVGAGI (reference sequence). This CDR3 is CATSIGGTTEVFF. The CDR3 DNA follows: TGTGCCACCAGCATAGGGGGGACTACTGAAGTTTTCTTT.

This clonotype was seen many times. This CDR3 reads CASSRRGGATGNEQFF. The DNA of the CDR3 is TGTGCCAGCAGCCGGAGGGGAGGAGCTACAGGCAATGAGCAGTTCTTC. V gene TRBV14 combines with J gene TRBJ2-1; weak D call: TRBD2 (6 bases). Trimming shortened V by 4 bases and J by 6 bases, and 19 bases separated the two germline ends. Germline CDR1 and CDR2: SGHDN and FVKESK. The CDR3 has 16 residues.

As regards this clonotype: The junction departs from germline at one end; a sequencing error may be responsible. The gene calls are TRBV29-1 and TRBJ2-7, with 10 bases lining up with TRBD1. The CDR3 extends over 16 amino acids. Germline loops: CDR1 SQVTM, CDR2 ANQGSEA. CDR3 in DNA: TGCAGCGTTGAGGTGGGGACAGGGGTCCTCTCCTGCGAGCAGTACTTT. This encodes CSVEVGTGVLSCEQYF.

As regards this clonotype: No conserved phenylalanine or tryptophan ends this CDR3, so it is likely a read error. The rearrangement uses TRBV11-2 and TRBJ1-2; D gene unclear. Per germline, CDR1 SGHAT and CDR2 FQNNGV. The CDR3 has 13 residues. The V and J ends lost 5 bases and 8 bases respectively, with 15 bases between them. The CDR3 DNA sequence: TGTGCCAGCAGCGTCGGGAGGGATGGAGGCTACACCATC. Translating it yields CASSVGRDGGYTI.

Regarding this clonotype: A much larger clone sits a single nucleotide away, making a read error possible. The rearrangement uses TRBV25-1 and TRBJ2-7; unclear D gene. The CDR3 has 13 residues. V shed 5 bases and J shed 0 bases, with 8 bases lying between them. Germline V CDR1 and CDR2: MGHDK, SYGVNS. CDR3 DNA: TGTGCCAGCAGTTACGAGAGCTCCTACGAGCAGTACTTC. It is translated as CASSYESSYEQYF.

As concerns this clonotype: The junction departs from germline at one end; a sequencing error may be responsible. This chain links TRBV4-1 with TRBJ2-1, with TRBD2 as a possible D gene (5 bases). Looked up from germline, CDR1 is MGHRA and CDR2 is YSYEKL. This CDR3 contains 17 residues. Here the CDR3 DNA reads TGTGCCAGCAGCCCGAGGGCGCGAGTGATTTCCTACAATGAGCAGCTCTTC. Translation gives CASSPRARVISYNEQLF.

The gene calls are TRBV29-1 and TRBJ1-1; TRBD1 is a possible D gene (5 bases). CDR1 SQVTM and CDR2 ANQGSEA come from the germline V gene. This CDR3 is 11 amino acids long. V was trimmed by 7 bases and J by 14 bases, leaving 20 bases between them. The CDR3 sequence is CSGSTKNGAFF. CDR3 nucleotide sequence: TGCAGCGGATCCACGAAGAATGGGGCCTTCTTT.

Details on this clonotype: One end of the junction does not line up with germline, which may come from a read error. The chain recombines TRBV5-6 with TRBJ2-7, with 9 bases matching TRBD2. Germline assignment: CDR1 SGHDT and CDR2 YYEEEE. This CDR3 has 14 residues. The CDR3 coding sequence is TGTGCCAGCAGCTTCCCGGGACTAGCATATGAGCTGTACTTC. Translating gives CASSFPGLAYELYF.

Notes on this clonotype: One junction end does not reproduce the germline sequence, and a read error may be involved. This sequence joins TRBV6-2 or TRBV6-3 and TRBJ1-1; D might be TRBD1 (6 bases). This CDR3 has 16 residues. Germline assignment: CDR1 MNHEY and CDR2 SVGEGT. CDR3 nucleotides: TGTGACAGCAGTTACTCACCTTACAGGGTGGGGACTGCAGCTTTCTTT. Its translation: CDSSYSPYRVGTAAFF.

Comments on this clonotype: With a much larger clone just one base away, this may be a read error. This chain uses TRBV5-1 with TRBJ2-7; D perhaps matches TRBD1 (6 bases). Germline CDR1 reads SGHRS; CDR2 reads YFSETQ. There are 14 residues in the CDR3. The DNA for the CDR3 is TGCGCCAGCAGCCCGGACAGACTTACCTACAAGCAGTACTTC. Translation gives CASSPDRLTYKQYF.

The chain recombines TRBV5-1 with TRBJ1-1; 7 bases line up with TRBD1. Germline V gene sequence: CDR1 SGHRS, CDR2 YFSETQ. The CDR3 sequence is 15 residues long. V trimming: 4 bases; J trimming: 3 bases; junction bases outside the gene matches: 9. CDR3 sequence reads: CASSIVQGLYTEAFF. For the CDR3, the DNA is TGCGCCAGCAGCATCGTACAGGGGCTGTACACTGAAGCTTTCTTT.

A note on this clonotype: Possible read error: a much larger clone is one base away. The J gene is TRBJ2-3, the V gene TRBV7-3; 9 bases are shared with TRBD2. Germline CDR1 reads SGHTA; CDR2 reads FQGTGA. The CDR3 totals 16 residues. In DNA, the CDR3 is TGTGCCAGCAGCTCCGGGACTAGCAGGGATACAGATATGCAGTATTTT. Its protein is CASSSGTSRDTDMQYF.